These 21 T cell receptor beta chains came from one sample sequenced in a study of brain T cells in children with intractable seizures. Profiled with immunoSEQ multiplex PCR; TCRdb holds only in-frame clones, not every one. The table shows 300,000 to 400,000 clones, with roughly 93% occurring only once. Regarding time point: blood from clinic visit 5 months post-surgery; TSC patient then seizure free. The sequencing used peripheral blood, collected 4 to 5 months after surgery. These receptors were obtained from a boy younger than two with tuberous sclerosis and intractable seizures.

The chain recombines TRBV6-4 with TRBJ2-7; a possible D gene is TRBD1 (6 bases). Germline V gene data show CDR1 as MRHNA and CDR2 as SNTAGT. The CDR3 has 17 amino acids. Trimming cost V 2 bases and J 2 bases, with 19 bases left between them. CDR3 nucleotide sequence: TGTGCCAGCAGTGACCCCCGGGACACCCGACGAACCTACGAGCAGTACTTC. Protein: CASSDPRDTRRTYEQYF.

This CDR3 reads CATSRDPSPGLETQYF. The CDR3 DNA reads TGTGCCACCAGCAGAGATCCCAGCCCGGGATTAGAGACCCAGTACTTC. The chain joins TRBV15 to TRBJ2-5; maybe TRBD2 (5 bases). The V gene's germline CDR1 is LNHNV and CDR2 YYDKDF (reference sequence). This CDR3 is built from 16 residues. V gave up 0 bases and J gave up 4 bases, with 15 bases separating them.

V gene TRBV19 combines with J gene TRBJ2-2; D remains unclear. The V end was cut by 7 bases, the J end by 2 bases, with 8 bases between. Looked up from germline, CDR1 is LNHDA and CDR2 is SQIVND (reference sequence). The CDR3 length is 13 residues. The CDR3 protein is CASNVINTGELFF. CDR3 DNA sequence: TGTGCCAGTAACGTGATTAACACCGGGGAGCTGTTTTTT.

V and J are TRBV7-9 and TRBJ1-4; 8 bases match TRBD1. Germline trimming cut 5 bases from V and 8 bases from J; bases unmatched to any gene: 7. The CDR3 sequence is 14 residues long. Germline V CDR1 and CDR2: SEHNR, FQNEAQ (reference sequence). The CDR3 DNA reads TGTGCCAGCAGCCCCAGGGGGCTAGACGAAAAACTGTTTTTT. Translated, it gives CASSPRGLDEKLFF.

The J gene is TRBJ1-4, the V gene TRBV6-1, with a possible D match to TRBD1 (5 bases). The CDR3 runs to 14 residues. Germline values: CDR1 MNHNS, CDR2 SASEGT. V was clipped by 1 base and J by 2 bases, with 5 bases between them. Here the CDR3 reads CASSEDRTNEKLFF. The CDR3 coding sequence is TGTGCCAGCAGTGAAGACAGGACTAATGAAAAACTGTTTTTT.

This CDR3 reads CSVDQMDRGRYEQFF. In DNA, the CDR3 is TGCAGCGTAGACCAAATGGACAGGGGGAGGTATGAGCAGTTCTTC. This sequence joins TRBV29-1 and TRBJ2-1; TRBD1 agrees at 10 bases. The CDR3 has 15 residues. From germline, CDR1 is SQVTM and CDR2 ANQGSEA. The V gene end was trimmed by 6 bases and the J gene end by 8 bases; junction bases not matched to a gene: 13.

The chain carries TRBV27 and TRBJ2-2, with D tentatively TRBD1 (5 bases). The CDR3 is 14 amino acids. The germline CDR1 and CDR2 sequences are MNHEY and SMNVEV (reference sequence). V was cut by 6 bases and J by 1 base, with 9 bases left in between. CDR3 region: CASRPTGNTGELFF. The CDR3 DNA follows: TGTGCCAGCAGACCCACAGGGAACACCGGGGAGCTGTTTTTT.

The CDR3 region is CASTNLGGDTQYF. CDR3 nucleotide sequence: TGTGCCAGTACAAACCTTGGTGGGGATACGCAGTATTTT. J is TRBJ2-3 and V is TRBV19; D ambiguous. This CDR3 is built from 13 residues. V lost 7 bases and J 6 bases, leaving 14 bases between the germline ends. The germline gives CDR1 LNHDA, CDR2 SQIVND (reference sequence).

The CDR3 here is CAKRQTNYGYTF. For the CDR3, the DNA is TGTGCCAAGAGGCAGACAAACTATGGCTACACCTTC. V is TRBV30 and J is TRBJ1-2; D remains unclear. V lost 8 bases, J lost 2 bases, and 12 bases lay in between. CDR3 size: 12 residues. The germline CDR1 and CDR2 sequences are GTSNPN and SVGIG (reference sequence). The full variable domain, rest sourced from reference TRBV30 and TRBJ1-2, is SQTIHQWPATLVQPVGSPLSLECTVEGTSNPNLYWYRQAAGRGLQLLFYSVGIGQISSEVPQNLSASRPQDRQFILSSKKLLLSDSGFYLCAKRQTNYGYTFGSGTRLTVV.

The chain carries TRBV24-1 and TRBJ2-2, with no clear D. Germline CDR1 reads KGHDR; CDR2 reads SFDVKD. Trimming left V 5 bases short and J 4 bases short, with 1 base between. CDR3 size: 11 residues. CDR3 sequence: CATSGTGELFF. DNA for the CDR3: TGTGCCACCAGTGGCACCGGGGAGCTGTTTTTT.

J is TRBJ1-2 and V is TRBV7-3; unclear D gene. Looked up from germline, CDR1 is SGHTA and CDR2 is FQGTGA. CDR3 length equals 13 residues. Trimming shortened V by 1 base and J by 7 bases, and 10 bases separated the two germline ends. The CDR3 spells CASSLSGQGGYTF. The CDR3 nucleotides read TGTGCCAGCAGCTTAAGTGGTCAAGGTGGCTACACCTTC. Complete variable domain (other parts from reference TRBV7-3 and TRBJ1-2): GAGVSQTPSNKVTEKGKYVELRCDPISGHTALYWYRQSLGQGPEFLIYFQGTGAADDSGLPNDRFFAVRPEGSVSTLKIQRTERGDSAVYLCASSLSGQGGYTFGSGTRLTVV.

This chain's CDR3 is CASSLSGGVTDTQYF. CDR3 bases: TGTGCCAGCAGTCTAAGCGGGGGCGTCACAGATACGCAGTATTTT. The chain joins TRBV6-5 to TRBJ2-3; 8 bases line up with TRBD2. This CDR3 region has 15 residues. CDR1 and CDR2 from the germline V gene are MNHEY and SVGAGI. J was trimmed by 2 bases and V by 5 bases; bases with no gene match: 6.

V is TRBV3-1 (or the pseudogene TRBV3-2) and J is TRBJ2-2, with 10 bases identical to TRBD1. The germline V gene has CDR1 LGHDT and CDR2 YNNKEL (reference sequence). The CDR3 is 16 residues long. The V and J ends lost 3 bases and 5 bases, in that order; junction bases with no gene match: 6. CDR3 sequence: CASSQGQGRGTGELFF. CDR3 coding DNA: TGTGCCAGCAGCCAGGGACAGGGGAGAGGTACCGGGGAGCTGTTTTTT.

The chain joins TRBV6-2 or TRBV6-3 to TRBJ1-6; TRBD1 agrees at 8 bases. V lost 2 bases and J lost 5; bases outside the gene matches: 11. Germline assignment: CDR1 MNHEY and CDR2 SVGEGT. The CDR3 contains 18 residues. CDR3 nucleotide sequence: TGTGCCAGCAGTTACGCTGGGGCAACGGACAGGGATAATTCACCCCTCCACTTT. Amino acids: CASSYAGATDRDNSPLHF.

The chain joins TRBV7-9 to TRBJ2-7, with D perhaps matching TRBD1 (6 bases). This CDR3 has 13 residues. V lost 3 bases and J lost 3, with 9 bases in between. Germline CDR1 SEHNR, CDR2 FQNEAQ (reference sequence). CDR3 DNA sequence: TGTGCCAGCAGCTTCGGCAGGGGCTACGAGCAGTACTTC. Residues: CASSFGRGYEQYF.

The chain links TRBV3-1 (or the pseudogene TRBV3-2) to TRBJ2-1; a weak D match, TRBD1 (5 bases). V was trimmed by 3 bases and J by 4 bases, leaving 13 bases between them. Germline V CDR1 and CDR2: LGHDT, YNNKEL (reference sequence). The CDR3 runs to 15 residues. CDR3: CASSHMDIPYNEQFF. For the CDR3, the DNA is TGTGCCAGCAGCCATATGGACATACCTTACAATGAGCAGTTCTTC.

As to this clone: This sample includes further DNA sequences coding for the same CDR3. The V and J genes are TRBV28 and TRBJ2-7; D is uncertain. The ends were cut back, 3 bases at V and 3 bases at J, with 3 bases in the middle. CDR3 size: 11 residues. CDR1 and CDR2 (germline): MDHEN, SYDVKM. This CDR3 is CASSFGYEQYF. The CDR3 DNA reads TGTGCCAGCAGTTTCGGCTACGAGCAGTACTTC. The complete variable domain, with remaining parts taken from reference TRBV28 and TRBJ2-7, reads DVKVTQSSRYLVKRTGEKVFLECVQDMDHENMFWYRQDPGLGLRLIYFSYDVKMKEKGDIPEGYSVSREKKERFSLILESASTNQTSMYLCASSFGYEQYFGPGTRLTVT.

The chain combines TRBV9 with TRBJ1-3; unclear D gene. The germline V gene has CDR1 SGDLS and CDR2 YYNGEE. The CDR3 contains 14 residues. The V end lost 0 bases, the J end lost 4 bases, and 8 bases lay between the germline ends. The CDR3 sequence is CASSVGGYGNTIYF. The DNA for the CDR3 is TGTGCCAGCAGCGTAGGGGGTTACGGAAACACCATATATTTT.

This chain links TRBV14 with TRBJ2-5; D possibly uses TRBD1 or TRBD2 (6 bases each). The CDR3 is 12 amino acids. Germline lookup yields CDR1 SGHDN and CDR2 FVKESK. The ends were cut back, 5 bases at V and 5 bases at J, with 9 bases in the middle. CDR3 amino acids: CASSKGGETQYF. As DNA, the CDR3 is TGTGCCAGCAGCAAAGGGGGGGAGACCCAGTACTTC.

This chain connects TRBV7-2 to TRBJ1-1, with D unresolved. CDR1 is SGHTA and CDR2 is FQGNSA in the germline V gene. This CDR3 region has 15 residues. Trimming pared 1 base from V and 6 bases from J, leaving 15 bases between. The CDR3 loop reads CASSLDAWTFAEAFF. CDR3 in DNA: TGTGCCAGCAGCTTAGACGCATGGACTTTCGCTGAAGCTTTCTTT. The whole variable domain, filled in from reference TRBV7-2 and TRBJ1-1, reads GAGVSQSPSNKVTEKGKDVELRCDPISGHTALYWYRQSLGQGLEFLIYFQGNSAPDKSGLPSDRFSAERTGGSVSTLTIQRTQQEDSAVYLCASSLDAWTFAEAFFGQGTRLTVV.

The rearrangement links TRBV7-3 to TRBJ2-1; 8 bases are shared with TRBD2. V lost 1 base, J lost 4 bases, and 6 bases stayed unmatched. In germline, CDR1 is SGHTA, CDR2 FQGTGA. This CDR3 comprises 16 residues. CDR3 sequence: CASSLMLTSEYNEQFF. The CDR3 DNA follows: TGTGCCAGCAGCTTAATGCTGACTAGCGAGTACAATGAGCAGTTCTTC.